A selection of T cell receptor beta chains follows, all from one sample in a study of blood T cell repertoires in COVID-19. Data came from immunoSEQ multiplex PCR; TCRdb stores just in-frame clones and leaves some out. The table lists hundreds of thousands of clones, about 79% of them singletons. The sequenced sample consisted of peripheral blood. Receptors originate from a woman of 80 years or more with acute or convalescent COVID-19. CDR3s include the opening cysteine and the closing phenylalanine or tryptophan. The D gene is left open where the match is weak. The size of a clone is reported for some rows only, either as once, few or many, or as a class for expanded clones.

TRBD1,TRBV3-1/TRBV3-2,NA,14,TRBJ1-2,TGTGCCAGCAGCCAAGTCACAGGGGGAAGTGGCTACACCTTC,CASSQVTGGSGYTF
TRBD1,TRBV3-1/TRBV3-2,NA,14,TRBJ2-7,TGTGCCAGCAGCCGATCCGGACAGGGGCGGGAGCAGTACTTC,CASSRSGQGREQYF
TRBD1,TRBV11-3,NA,17,TRBJ2-1,TGTGCCAGCAGCCGCCAGGCGGGGACAGGGAACTACAATGAGCAGTTCTTC,CASSRQAGTGNYNEQFF
TRBD1,TRBV5-1,once,14,TRBJ1-6,TGCGCCAGCAGCTTGGCCGGAGAGGGGGCTCTCCTCCACTTT,CASSLAGEGALLHF
TRBD1,TRBV3-1/TRBV3-2,NA,12,TRBJ1-2,TGTGCCAGCAGCCAAGCCACAGGGGACTACACCTTC,CASSQATGDYTF
TRBD1,TRBV5-6,NA,15,TRBJ2-2,TGTGCCAGCAGCCAAGACAGGGCGGACACCGGGGAGCTGTTTTTT,CASSQDRADTGELFF
TRBD1,TRBV19,NA,15,TRBJ1-2,TGTGCCAGTAGTACTCGGGACAGGGTGAACTATGGCTACACCTTC,CASSTRDRVNYGYTF
NA,TRBV19,few,11,TRBJ1-1,TGTGCCAGTAGTATGGCAGGGGCGGCTTTCTTT,CASSMAGAAFF
NA,TRBV2,NA,15,TRBJ1-5,TGTGCCAGCACCAGCGGCCCTTATAGCAATCAGCCCCAGCATTTT,CASTSGPYSNQPQHF
NA,TRBV7-9,NA,13,TRBJ2-2,TGTGCCAGCGGAACCGGAGGATCCGGGGAGCTGTTTTTT,CASGTGGSGELFF
NA,TRBV9,NA,14,TRBJ2-3,TGTGCCAGCAGCGTAAACAGGGAGGGGGATACGCAGTATTTT,CASSVNREGDTQYF
NA,TRBV5-6,NA,15,TRBJ1-4,TGTGCCAGCAGCTTGGTGGGCAGGGCGAATGAAAAACTGTTTTTT,CASSLVGRANEKLFF
NA,TRBV7-8,NA,14,TRBJ1-1,TGTGCCAGCAGCCTCCCCCGGAGGAACACTGAAGCTTTCTTT,CASSLPRRNTEAFF
TRBD1,TRBV7-9,NA,15,TRBJ1-1,TGTGCCAGCAGCTTAGCCAATACAGGGGGCACTGAAGCTTTCTTT,CASSLANTGGTEAFF
TRBD1,TRBV2,NA,15,TRBJ1-6,TGTGCCAGCTTTTCCCAGGGGGCCTATAATTCACCCCTCCACTTT,CASFSQGAYNSPLHF
TRBD1,TRBV9,NA,13,TRBJ2-7,TGTGCCAGCAGCGTAGGACAGGGGAGAGAGCAGTACTTC,CASSVGQGREQYF
NA,TRBV28,NA,15,TRBJ1-2,TGTGCCAGCAGTTTATCCACGACACCTTCCTATGGCTACACCTTC,CASSLSTTPSYGYTF
NA,TRBV3-1/TRBV3-2,NA,17,TRBJ2-2,TGTGCCAGCAGCCAAGGTCAAGGGGGATTAGCCCACGGGGAGCTGTTTTTT,CASSQGQGGLAHGELFF
NA,TRBV3-1/TRBV3-2,NA,11,TRBJ1-6,TGTGCCAGCAGCCAGGGACTGGCCCTCCACTTT,CASSQGLALHF
TRBD2,TRBV5-5,once,16,TRBJ2-3,TGTGCCAGCAGCTCGGGACTAGCGGGGGGCACAGATACGCAGTATTTT,CASSSGLAGGTDTQYF
TRBD2,TRBV27,NA,16,TRBJ2-7,TGTGCCAGCAGGCTCAAGGGACTAGCGAGTTCCTACGAGCAGTACTTC,CASRLKGLASSYEQYF
NA,TRBV6-5,once,14,TRBJ1-6,TGTGCCAGCAGTACAAGGCGGGAAAATTCACCCCTCCACTTT,CASSTRRENSPLHF
TRBD1,TRBV29-1,NA,12,TRBJ2-3,TGCAGCTCAGGACAGGTATCAGATACGCAGTATTTT,CSSGQVSDTQYF
NA,TRBV5-1,NA,15,TRBJ2-6,TGCGCCAGCAGCTTGGCCGGGGAAGGGGCCAACGTCCTGACTTTC,CASSLAGEGANVLTF
TRBD1,TRBV7-2,NA,15,TRBJ2-7,TGTGCCAGCAGCTTAGGACAGGGGAGATCCTACGAGCAGTACTTC,CASSLGQGRSYEQYF
TRBD1,TRBV28,NA,16,TRBJ2-7,TGTGCCAGCAGCCGCGCCGGACAGGGGGGGACCTACGAGCAGTACTTC,CASSRAGQGGTYEQYF
NA,TRBV7-3,NA,13,TRBJ1-2,TGTGCCAGCAGCTTACAGGGCAACTATGGCTACACCTTC,CASSLQGNYGYTF
NA,TRBV6-2/TRBV6-3,NA,12,TRBJ1-2,TGTGCCAGCAGTCGGACAGACTATGGCTACACCTTC,CASSRTDYGYTF
TRBD1,TRBV19,NA,14,TRBJ1-5,TGTGCCAGTAGGGTGACAGGGTCCAATCAGCCCCAGCATTTT,CASRVTGSNQPQHF
NA,TRBV7-2,NA,16,TRBJ1-4,TGTGCCAGCAGCTTAATGCAGGCATCAACTAATGAAAAACTGTTTTTT,CASSLMQASTNEKLFF
NA,TRBV30,few,13,TRBJ1-5,TGTGCCTGGAGGAGGGATAGCAATCAGCCCCAGCATTTT,CAWRRDSNQPQHF
NA,TRBV30,NA,14,TRBJ1-4,TGTGCCTGGAGTGTAAGGGGACAAAATGAAAAACTGTTTTTT,CAWSVRGQNEKLFF
NA,TRBV11-2,NA,14,TRBJ1-1,TGTGCCAGCAGCTTAGCCGCGGGGCCAACTGAAGCTTTCTTT,CASSLAAGPTEAFF
NA,TRBV7-2,NA,16,TRBJ1-4,TGTGCCAGCAGCTTAGGGTTGACAGGATCTAATGAAAAACTGTTTTTT,CASSLGLTGSNEKLFF
NA,TRBV6-5,NA,15,TRBJ1-2,TGTGCCAGCAGTTACTCGTCCGAGCCTAACTATGGCTACACCTTC,CASSYSSEPNYGYTF